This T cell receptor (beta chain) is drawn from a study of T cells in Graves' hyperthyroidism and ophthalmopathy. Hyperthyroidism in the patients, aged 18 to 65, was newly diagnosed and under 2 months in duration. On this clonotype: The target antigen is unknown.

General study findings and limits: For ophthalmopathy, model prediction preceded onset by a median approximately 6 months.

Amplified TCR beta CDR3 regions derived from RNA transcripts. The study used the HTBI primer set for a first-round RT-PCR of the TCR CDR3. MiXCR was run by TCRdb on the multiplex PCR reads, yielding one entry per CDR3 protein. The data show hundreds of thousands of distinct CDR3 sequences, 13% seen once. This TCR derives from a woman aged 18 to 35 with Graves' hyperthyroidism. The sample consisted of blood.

CDR3 coding DNA: TGCAGCGTTGCACGACTAGCGGGGGCGAGCACAGATACGCAGTATTTT. Protein sequence: CSVARLAGASTDTQYF. This chain connects TRBV29-1 to TRBJ2-3, with TRBD2 identical over 12 bases. Germline CDR1 reads SQVTM; CDR2 reads ANQGSEA. The V gene end was trimmed by 4 bases and the J gene end by 0 bases; junction bases not matched to a gene: 5. This CDR3 contains 16 residues.